The T cell receptor beta chain described here comes from a study of T-cell reconstitution after alpha-beta-depleted transplantation in children. During its preparation, the TCRbeta library received unique molecular identifiers. TCRdb independently ran MiXCR on the PCR reads; one entry per CDR3 protein. Here the sample spans more than 450,000 distinct CDR3 sequences, around 19% being singletons. The CDR3 has 17 residues. The ends were cut back, 2 bases at V and 4 bases at J, with 17 bases in the middle. CDR1 and CDR2 from the germline V gene are WNHNN and SYGVQD (reference sequence). This TCR derives from a human donor who donated a stem cell graft to a child with acute lymphoblastic leukemia. This chain uses TRBV10-1 with TRBJ1-4, with D hard to call. This specimen consisted of PBMCs from the stem cell graft donor, obtained from the stem cell graft. CDR3 bases: TGCGCCAGCAGTGAGGCCGAGGCCCGAAACTATAATGAAAAACTGTTTTTT. Translated, it gives CASSEAEARNYNEKLFF.